These 23 T cell receptor beta chains share one sample of origin, sequenced in a study. TCRdb reanalysed the 5' RACE reads using MiXCR and keeps one entry per CDR3 protein. Among more than 45,000 distinct CDR3 sequences listed, roughly 28% were seen once. Sequencing was performed on tumor-infiltrating memory CD4+ T cells sorted from the breast tumor. Subset here: memory CD4+ T cells, CD4+CD45RO+CD25-. The origin of the receptors is a female donor with breast cancer.

The J gene is TRBJ1-1, the V gene TRBV18, with a tentative D call TRBD1 (5 bases). Germline CDR1 reads KGHSH; CDR2 reads LQKENI. CDR3 size: 14 residues. The V gene lost 3 bases and the J gene lost 4 bases, with 12 bases spanning the gap. CDR3 region: CASSPQTEATEAFF. CDR3 DNA: TGTGCCAGCTCACCTCAGACAGAGGCCACTGAAGCTTTCTTT.

This clonotype was counted between two and nine times. The V and J genes are TRBV2 and TRBJ1-6; D gene unclear. The CDR3 extends over 12 amino acids. The germline gives CDR1 SNHLY, CDR2 FYNNEI. V was clipped by 8 bases and J by 9 bases, with 11 bases between them. CDR3 amino acids: CASDTDASPLHF. Written as DNA, the CDR3 is TGTGCCAGCGACACCGACGCTTCACCCCTCCACTTT.

As for this clonotype: A junction end diverges from the germline sequence, so it may reflect a read error. This chain joins TRBV7-6 and TRBJ2-2; maybe TRBD2 (5 bases). The CDR3 is 14 amino acids. CDR1 and CDR2 (germline): SGHVS, FNYEAQ. The CDR3, as DNA: TGTGCCAGCAGCTACCGGACGAACACCGGGGAGCTGGTTTTT. Translation: CASSYRTNTGELVF.

This sequence joins TRBV28 and TRBJ1-1; D remains unclear. This CDR3 region has 11 residues. In germline, CDR1 is MDHEN, CDR2 SYDVKM. With 3 bases removed from V and 8 bases from J, the gap between germline ends came to 7 bases. CDR3 coding DNA: TGTGCCAGCAGTTTTCAGCTGGAAGCTTTCTTT. As protein: CASSFQLEAFF.

DNA for the CDR3: TGTGCCAGCAGTGCCGACAGGGGCAATCAGCCCCAGCATTTT. Translating it yields CASSADRGNQPQHF. The chain is built from TRBV6-5 and TRBJ1-5; 7 bases align to TRBD1. Germline trimming cut 5 bases from V and 2 bases from J; bases unmatched to any gene: 3. The germline gives CDR1 MNHEY, CDR2 SVGAGI. This CDR3 comprises 14 residues.

The chain is built from TRBV7-3 and TRBJ2-7; D gene uncertain. There are 13 residues in the CDR3. Trimming removed 6 bases at V and 7 bases at J, with 16 bases between. From germline, CDR1 is SGHTA and CDR2 FQGTGA. The CDR3 spells CASSDVALLEQYF. The CDR3 region has the DNA TGTGCCAGCAGTGATGTAGCCCTCCTGGAGCAGTACTTC.

The rearrangement links TRBV6-2 or TRBV6-3 to TRBJ1-6, with a weak D call TRBD1 (5 bases). This CDR3 is 14 amino acids long. The germline V and J ends were trimmed by 8 bases and 10 bases, with 18 bases remaining between them. Looked up from germline, CDR1 is MNHEY and CDR2 is SVGEGT. CDR3 DNA sequence: TGTGCCAGCGGACGACCGGAAGGGACCTCACCCCTCCACTTT. It encodes CASGRPEGTSPLHF.

This clonotype has more than one count but fewer than ten. The chain is built from TRBV28 and TRBJ1-1, with no clear D. V lost 6 bases to trimming and J lost 0 bases, with 8 bases between them. The CDR3 consists of 13 residues. Germline V gene sequence: CDR1 MDHEN, CDR2 SYDVKM. CDR3 region: CASSRRLNTEAFF. The CDR3 bases are TGTGCCAGCAGCCGGAGGCTGAACACTGAAGCTTTCTTT.

V is TRBV20-1 and J is TRBJ2-3, with 7 positions matching TRBD1. Germline values: CDR1 DFQATT, CDR2 SNEGSKA (reference sequence). The ends lost 1 base at V and 6 bases at J; junction bases unmatched: 7. The CDR3 runs 14 residues. CDR3 region: CSARGATGTDTQYF. DNA for the CDR3: TGCAGTGCTAGAGGGGCGACAGGGACCGATACGCAGTATTTT.

This clonotype was seen only a few times. The chain links TRBV28 to TRBJ2-7; TRBD2 matches at 12 bases. V lost 4 bases, J lost 6 bases, and 7 bases stayed unmatched. Germline V gene lookup returns CDR1 MDHEN and CDR2 SYDVKM. CDR3 length equals 15 residues. The CDR3 sequence is CASSSPGLAGSEQYF. CDR3 nucleotides: TGTGCCAGCAGTTCTCCGGGACTAGCGGGTAGCGAGCAGTACTTC.

This clonotype showed up just a few times. This chain uses TRBV6-6 with TRBJ1-1; 8 positions agree with TRBD1. This CDR3 spans 13 amino acids. Trimming took 11 bases from V and 0 from J; bases not matched to a gene: 5. CDR1 is MNHNY, CDR2 SVGAGI, per germline (reference sequence). The DNA for the CDR3 is TGTGCCGGACACAGGGGGATGAACACTGAAGCTTTCTTT. As protein: CAGHRGMNTEAFF.

Within the sample, this clonotype is medium-sized. V and J are TRBV15 and TRBJ1-5, with unresolved D. Germline CDR1 and CDR2: LNHNV and YYDKDF (reference sequence). Trimming removed 3 bases from V and 9 bases from J, with 12 bases in between. There are 13 residues in the CDR3. CDR3 residues: CATSSVLKRPQHF. CDR3 nucleotide sequence: TGTGCCACCAGCAGCGTCCTGAAGAGGCCCCAGCATTTT. The entire variable domain, with the rest obtained from reference TRBV15 and TRBJ1-5, is as follows: DAMVIQNPRYQVTQFGKPVTLSCSQTLNHNVMYWYQQKSSQAPKLLFHYYDKDFNNEADTPDNFQSRRPNTSFCFLDIRSPGLGDTAMYLCATSSVLKRPQHFGDGTRLSIL.

The chain couples TRBV2 to TRBJ2-5, with a tentative D call TRBD1 (7 bases). The CDR3 runs to 13 residues. The V end was cut by 6 bases, the J end by 5 bases, with 13 bases between. Looked up from germline, CDR1 is SNHLY and CDR2 is FYNNEI. The CDR3 region is CASRRDSGETQYF. The CDR3 nucleotides read TGTGCCAGCAGGAGGGACAGCGGGGAGACCCAGTACTTC.

The chain recombines TRBV7-2 with TRBJ1-2; 8 bases agree with TRBD1. V lost 1 base, J lost 5 bases, and 0 bases stayed unmatched. Germline values: CDR1 SGHTA, CDR2 FQGNSA. The CDR3 is 13 residues long. The DNA of the CDR3 is TGTGCCAGCAGCTTAGGACAGGGGTATGGCTACACCTTC. It specifies CASSLGQGYGYTF.

Concerning this clonotype: At one boundary the junction diverges from the germline segment, which might be a read error. The V and J genes are TRBV18 and TRBJ2-1; 10 bases line up with TRBD2. The CDR3 has 15 residues. Looked up from germline, CDR1 is KGHSH and CDR2 is LQKENI. CDR3 nucleotide sequence: TGTGCCAGCCCACCAAAAGCGGGAGGGCCCAATGAGCAGTTCTTC. Amino acid sequence: CASPPKAGGPNEQFF.

This clonotype was seen a few times. J is TRBJ1-5 and V is TRBV6-2 or TRBV6-3; a possible D gene is TRBD1 (6 bases). This CDR3 comprises 12 residues. V was pared by 9 bases and J by 5 bases, with 11 bases between. Per the germline V gene, CDR1 is MNHEY and CDR2 is SVGEGT. CDR3 sequence (DNA): TGTGCCAGTAAACAGGGATATCAGCCCCAGCATTTT. It is translated as CASKQGYQPQHF.

This clonotype was observed a few times. This rearrangement joins TRBV28 to TRBJ1-5; unclear D gene. Germline V gene data show CDR1 as MDHEN and CDR2 as SYDVKM. V lost 7 bases, J lost 7 bases, and 14 bases lay in between. This CDR3 spans 13 amino acids. CDR3 nucleotides: TGTGCCAGCACGCCCGGGGTGAGGCAGCCCCAGCATTTT. This encodes CASTPGVRQPQHF.

This clonotype turned up a few times. The chain links TRBV6-2 or TRBV6-3 to TRBJ1-1; D remains unclear. Trimming left V 5 bases short and J 7 bases short, with 20 bases between. The CDR3 is 15 residues long. CDR1 and CDR2 (germline): MNHEY, SVGEGT. The CDR3 here is CASSLDSRSYNEAFF. CDR3 DNA: TGTGCCAGCAGTCTGGACTCCCGCTCCTACAATGAAGCTTTCTTT.

Comment on this clonotype: A much larger clone sits a single nucleotide away, making a read error possible. CDR3 nucleotide sequence: TGTGCCAGCAGTTCCACCCCGGGCTCTGGAAACACCGTATATTTT. Residues: CASSSTPGSGNTVYF. V and J are TRBV6-5 and TRBJ1-3; D is undetermined. Germline-derived CDR1 and CDR2 are MNHEY and SVGAGI. This CDR3 comprises 15 residues.

The chain joins TRBV6-5 to TRBJ1-1; the match to TRBD1 covers 8 bases. J gave up 8 bases and V 6 bases, and 5 bases lay outside the gene matches. Germline-derived CDR1 and CDR2 are MNHEY and SVGAGI. This CDR3 spans 12 amino acids. CDR3 amino acids: CASSKTGGEAFF. CDR3 bases: TGTGCCAGCAGCAAAACAGGGGGGGAAGCTTTCTTT.

This clonotype appeared a few times. The chain links TRBV13 to TRBJ1-1, with D possibly matching TRBD1 (5 bases). This CDR3 has 17 residues. CDR1 and CDR2 (germline): PRHDT, FYEKMQ (reference sequence). V shed 2 bases and J shed 3 bases, with 19 bases lying between them. This CDR3 reads CASSLLGGAGSDTEAFF. CDR3 nucleotide sequence: TGTGCCAGCAGCTTATTGGGTGGGGCAGGGTCGGACACTGAAGCTTTCTTT.

The chain combines TRBV6-1 with TRBJ2-3; D is unclear. V lost 5 bases and J 4 bases, leaving 7 bases between the germline ends. Germline CDR1 reads MNHNS; CDR2 reads SASEGT. This CDR3 contains 12 residues. The CDR3 nucleotides read TGTGCCAGCAGTCCCCCCCCAGATACGCAGTATTTT. Amino acid sequence: CASSPPPDTQYF.

This chain connects TRBV3-1 to TRBJ2-2, with D hard to call. This CDR3 is 14 amino acids long. The germline V and J ends were trimmed by 1 base and 5 bases, with 8 bases remaining between them. Germline V gene lookup returns CDR1 LGHDT and CDR2 YNNKEL (reference sequence). The CDR3 is CASSQGRVTGELFF. The CDR3 region has the DNA TGTGCCAGCAGCCAAGGACGGGTGACCGGGGAGCTGTTTTTT.